This T cell receptor beta chain originates from a study of graft-versus-host responses after intestinal transplantation. CDR3 length: 18 amino acids. Germline V lookup: CDR1 SGHVS, CDR2 FQNEAQ. Concerning this clone: Antigen: not known. A read error may account for a junction end that differs from germline.

This table comes from immunoSEQ multiplex PCR, and its TCRdb copy is limited to in-frame clones, with some not included. The sample has around 97,000 clones, about nine tenths seen once. The receptor was isolated from a human donor who was the organ donor for an intestinal transplant. The V call is TRBV7-8, the J call TRBJ2-6; TRBD1 is a possible D gene (6 bases). Sequenced here: unstimulated CD4+ T cells sorted from spleen or lymph node cells, sampled before transplant. The CDR3 region has the DNA TGTGTCAGCAGCTTTGGCCAGGGGTTTCACTCTGGGGCCAACGTCCTGACTTTC. It codes for CVSSFGQGFHSGANVLTF.